This T cell receptor beta chain was found in a study of T cell repertoires in cytomegalovirus infection (dated by TCRdb to about 2019). For the wider study: Donor HLA type was relevant to the analysis, because carriage of CMV infection together with the matching HLA type was indicated by public TCR beta signatures.

TCRdb lists the instrument as Illumina HiSeq 1500. TCRdb itself trimmed the public reads at Q25 with fastp, ran MiXCR and retained productive beta chains. Rows with one shared CDR3 protein collapse into an entry with the most common genes and DNA. This sample holds about 150,000 distinct CDR3 sequences; around 20% were observed only once. The ten largest clones add up to approximately 9.9% of the sample. Of note for this clonotype: Its antigen remains undetermined. Base qualities were left out, and no much larger clone turns up one base away.

The paper's findings and limits, for the study overall: In both this cohort and an independent roughly 330-donor cohort, the cumulative frequency of public TCR beta family members distinguished carriers of CMV infection plus the relevant HLA type. The ex vivo response was dominated by HLA-C-restricted CMV-specific TCR beta clonotypes, which also provided the single most frequent clonotype in two of eight donors.

The sequence was collected from a human donor in good health (CMV status not recorded). Some clones in this sample may be carry-over from other donors' samples. Input material: PBMCs.

The nucleotides read TGTGCCAGCAGCTTAGATCCGGCGGAGGGGGATATTTATGGCTACACCTTC. Its protein reads: CASSLDPAEGDIYGYTF. The rearrangement combines TRBV11-2 with TRBJ1-2, and TRBD1 may be the D gene, going by 6 matching bases. V gives up 0 bases and J gives up 5 bases, and the segment between their germline ends measures 19 bases. From a lookup of the germline V gene, CDR1 and CDR2 are SGHAT and FQNNGV. From the cysteine through the phenylalanine, the CDR3 covers 17 amino acids. The DNA shown is the 51-base CDR3, in frame from base 1. Reference TRBV11-2 and TRBJ1-2 proteins supply the regions before and after the CDR3; the full variable domain is: EAGVAQSPRYKIIEKRQSVAFWCNPISGHATLYWYQQILGQGPKLLIQFQNNGVVDDSQLPKDRFSAERLKGVDSTLKIQPAKLEDSAVYLCASSLDPAEGDIYGYTFGSGTRLTVV.